This section outlines one TCR beta chain sequence together with its context. This sample is part of a study of blood T cell repertoires in COVID-19. Across the study: The United States, Italy and Spain supplied acute and convalescent COVID-19 samples. T cells, B-cell-depleted T cells, or PBMCs provided the cDNA or gDNA that served as material.

In the source study's methods: Estimated nucleated cell counts came from reference gene primer amplification. Generated by immunoSEQ multiplex PCR, the TCRdb table keeps only in-frame clones and is missing some. Clonal size and the V and J genes are those of that table, whereas D and trimming came from the DNA. The repertoire has some 65,000 clones, under 85% of them found once; the top ten carry 25% to 30%. Germline loops: CDR1 SGHAT, CDR2 FQNNGV. Trimming at V came to 5 bases and at J to 1 base, leaving 1 base not matched to a gene. The CDR3 sequence is 15 residues long. The sequenced sample consisted of peripheral blood. The source of this sequence is a woman older than 75 with acute or convalescent COVID-19. The chain carries TRBV11-2 and TRBJ2-2; 10 nucleotides agree with TRBD1. The CDR3 is CASSRTGGNTGELFF. The CDR3 region has the DNA TGTGCCAGCAGCAGGACAGGGGGGAACACCGGGGAGCTGTTTTTT. Complete variable domain (other parts from reference TRBV11-2 and TRBJ2-2): EAGVAQSPRYKIIEKRQSVAFWCNPISGHATLYWYQQILGQGPKLLIQFQNNGVVDDSQLPKDRFSAERLKGVDSTLKIQPAKLEDSAVYLCASSRTGGNTGELFFGEGSRLTVL.